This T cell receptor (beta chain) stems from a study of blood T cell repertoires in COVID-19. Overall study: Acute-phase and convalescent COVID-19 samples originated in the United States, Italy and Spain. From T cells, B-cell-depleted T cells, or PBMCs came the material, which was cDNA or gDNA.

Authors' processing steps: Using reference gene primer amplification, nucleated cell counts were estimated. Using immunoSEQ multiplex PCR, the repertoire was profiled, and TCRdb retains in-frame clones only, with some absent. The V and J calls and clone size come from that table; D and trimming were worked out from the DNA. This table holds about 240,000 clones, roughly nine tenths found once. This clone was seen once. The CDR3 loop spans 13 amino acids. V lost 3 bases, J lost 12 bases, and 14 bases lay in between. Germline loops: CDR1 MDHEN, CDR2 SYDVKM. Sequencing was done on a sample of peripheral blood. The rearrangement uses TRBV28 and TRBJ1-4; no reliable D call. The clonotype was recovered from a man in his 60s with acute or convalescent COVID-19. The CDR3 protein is CASSLEFRVQLFF. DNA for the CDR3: TGTGCCAGCAGTTTGGAGTTCCGGGTCCAACTGTTTTTT.